This is a list of T cell receptor beta chains from one sample in a study of T-cell memory formation after mild COVID-19. Using its own MiXCR run on the 5' RACE reads, TCRdb lists one record per CDR3 protein. The table shows under 300,000 distinct CDR3 sequences, with over 15% occurring only once. Sequencing was performed on PBMCs or a T cell subset sorted from them (not recorded which). The receptor set was obtained from a man aged 18 to 29 who had mild COVID-19 (a few samples of this study predate the infection). Cell type and time point are not known. Both conserved end residues are part of each CDR3. The D gene is left open where the match is weak. For some rows the clone size is stated as once, few or many, or as a class when expanded; others skip it.

v_gene	abundance	d_gene	j_gene	len	CDR3nt	CDR3aa
TRBV5-1	few	-	TRBJ2-1	15	TGCGCCAGCAGCTTGGCACAGGCCTCCTACAATGAGCAGTTCTTC	CASSLAQASYNEQFF
TRBV5-1	-	-	TRBJ2-3	14	TGCGCCAGCAGCCCAAGCGGTCGCACAGATACGCAGTATTTT	CASSPSGRTDTQYF
TRBV3-1	-	-	TRBJ2-5	14	TGTGCCAGCAGCCAAGCGGGGCGGGGAGAGACCCAGTACTTC	CASSQAGRGETQYF
TRBV6-6	few	-	TRBJ2-3	15	TGTGCCAGCAGGCGACGGGACGCCGGTTTTCCTACGCAGTATTTT	CASRRRDAGFPTQYF
TRBV7-9	-	TRBD1	TRBJ2-5	18	TGTGCCAGCAGCCAATCGACGGGGTCCCTCAGGGGGCAAGAGACCCAGTACTTC	CASSQSTGSLRGQETQYF
TRBV7-9	many	TRBD2	TRBJ2-5	16	TGTGCCAGCAGCCAGGGACTAGCGGGGGTCCAAGAGACCCAGTACTTC	CASSQGLAGVQETQYF
TRBV5-1	-	TRBD1	TRBJ1-5	15	TGCGCCAGCAGCTTGGAAACAGGGGGATTTCAGCCCCAGCATTTT	CASSLETGGFQPQHF
TRBV29-1	few	-	TRBJ2-2	14	TGCAGCGTCTCTGACTTCAAGAACACCGGGGAGCTGTTTTTT	CSVSDFKNTGELFF
TRBV29-1	few	-	TRBJ1-1	13	TGCAGCGTTGTGATACGGCAGGGCACTGAAGCTTTCTTT	CSVVIRQGTEAFF
TRBV5-1	-	TRBD1	TRBJ2-3	14	TGCGCCAGCAGCTCTCAGGGGGCTCGGGATACGCAGTATTTT	CASSSQGARDTQYF
TRBV20-1	many	-	TRBJ1-1	14	TGCAGTGCTATTCGGGGGCAGGGGAGCACTGAAGCTTTCTTT	CSAIRGQGSTEAFF
TRBV5-1	-	-	TRBJ1-1	14	TGCGCCAGCAGCTTGACGGGATCGTCGACTGAAGCTTTCTTT	CASSLTGSSTEAFF
TRBV3-2	few	-	TRBJ2-1	13	TGTGCCAGCAGCCGGGGGGCTTCGGATGAGCAGTTCTTC	CASSRGASDEQFF
TRBV6-4	-	-	TRBJ1-5	15	TGTGCCAGCAGGAGGGTTCGCGGGTTTCGACAGCCCCAGCATTTT	CASRRVRGFRQPQHF
TRBV12-3/TRBV12-4	few	TRBD1	TRBJ1-3	18	TGTGCCAGCAGTTTTCTTATGGGACAGTTCTTCTCTGGAAACACCATATATTTT	CASSFLMGQFFSGNTIYF